Here is one T cell receptor beta chain with its context. Its target is unknown. The data belong to a study of cytomegalovirus exposure and HLA in healthy donors. Background on the study: Researchers found that under 90% of 350 to 500 genotyped donors fell within the Caucasian-associated ancestry cluster. Study-level points and caveats: The study designated 150 to 200 TCR beta chains cytomegalovirus-associated. Earlier analysis looked at TCR beta V segments, and most were productive about 90% or about 30% of the time. Later analysis suggested links between common viral pathogens and several top significant clusters.

V shed 5 bases and J 3 bases; nucleotides not matched to a gene: 5. Germline V gene data show CDR1 as MDHEN and CDR2 as SYDVKM. There are 15 residues in the CDR3. The PCR ran on 60 Vbeta and 13 Jbeta primers. Libraries were prepared by immunoSEQ multiplex PCR; TCRdb keeps only in-frame clonotypes and omits some of them. This table has about 190,000 clones, approximately 80% appearing once. The genes are TRBV28 and TRBJ2-4, with 9 nucleotides matching TRBD1. Sequencing was done on a sample of PBMCs. The source of this sequence is a woman aged 25 to 39 in good health and CMV-seropositive. CDR3 protein: CASSHRGPDKNIQYF. The CDR3 bases are TGTGCCAGCAGTCACAGGGGGCCTGACAAAAACATTCAGTACTTC.